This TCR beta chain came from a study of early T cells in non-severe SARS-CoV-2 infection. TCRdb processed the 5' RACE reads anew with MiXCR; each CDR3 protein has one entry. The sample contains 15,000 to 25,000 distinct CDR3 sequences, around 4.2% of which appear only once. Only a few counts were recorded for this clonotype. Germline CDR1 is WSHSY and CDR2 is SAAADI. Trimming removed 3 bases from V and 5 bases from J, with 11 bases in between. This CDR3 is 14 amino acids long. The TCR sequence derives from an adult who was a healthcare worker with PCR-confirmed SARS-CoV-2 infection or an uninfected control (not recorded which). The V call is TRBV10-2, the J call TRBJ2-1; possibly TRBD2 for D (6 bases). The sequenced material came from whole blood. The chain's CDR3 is CASSDGGWDNEQFF. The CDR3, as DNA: TGCGCCAGCAGTGACGGGGGATGGGACAATGAGCAGTTCTTC.